This record looks at one TCR beta chain sequence and its context. This sample is drawn from a study of cytomegalovirus exposure and HLA in healthy donors. It was with 60 Vbeta and 13 Jbeta primers that the PCR ran. Sequencing was performed with immunoSEQ multiplex PCR; in TCRdb, only in-frame clones are kept and a portion is missing. The sample has around 120,000 clones; roughly 69% are singletons. The V gene end was trimmed by 1 base and the J gene end by 5 bases; junction bases not matched to a gene: 6. The CDR3 loop spans 15 amino acids. Per germline, CDR1 MDHEN and CDR2 SYDVKM. The TCR originated in a human donor in good health. The sample consisted of PBMCs. The V and J genes are TRBV28 and TRBJ2-7; TRBD1 aligns across 9 bases. In DNA form, the CDR3 reads TGTGCCAGCAGTTTATTTGGACAGGGGAGGGACGAGCAGTACTTC. It yields the protein CASSLFGQGRDEQYF.